This T cell receptor beta chain is from a study of blood T cell repertoires in COVID-19. Study background: Acute-phase and convalescent COVID-19 samples originated in the United States, Italy and Spain. Sources were T cells, B-cell-depleted T cells, or PBMCs; the material itself was cDNA or gDNA.

Assay: immunoSEQ multiplex PCR; the TCRdb copy retains only in-frame clones and omits some. The table shows 150,000 or so clones, with 75% to 90% occurring only once. This clone came up a few times. CDR1 and CDR2 from the germline V gene are LNHDA and SQIVND (reference sequence). The CDR3 is 15 residues long. Trimming at V came to 5 bases and at J to 7 bases, leaving 10 bases not matched to a gene. Sequenced: peripheral blood. The receptor was isolated from a woman aged 55-75 years with COVID-19, enrolled during active disease. This chain connects TRBV19 to TRBJ2-7, with 11 bases lining up with TRBD1. The CDR3 spells CASSDRDRGNFEQYF. Here the CDR3 DNA reads TGTGCCAGTAGTGACCGGGACAGGGGGAATTTTGAGCAGTACTTC.